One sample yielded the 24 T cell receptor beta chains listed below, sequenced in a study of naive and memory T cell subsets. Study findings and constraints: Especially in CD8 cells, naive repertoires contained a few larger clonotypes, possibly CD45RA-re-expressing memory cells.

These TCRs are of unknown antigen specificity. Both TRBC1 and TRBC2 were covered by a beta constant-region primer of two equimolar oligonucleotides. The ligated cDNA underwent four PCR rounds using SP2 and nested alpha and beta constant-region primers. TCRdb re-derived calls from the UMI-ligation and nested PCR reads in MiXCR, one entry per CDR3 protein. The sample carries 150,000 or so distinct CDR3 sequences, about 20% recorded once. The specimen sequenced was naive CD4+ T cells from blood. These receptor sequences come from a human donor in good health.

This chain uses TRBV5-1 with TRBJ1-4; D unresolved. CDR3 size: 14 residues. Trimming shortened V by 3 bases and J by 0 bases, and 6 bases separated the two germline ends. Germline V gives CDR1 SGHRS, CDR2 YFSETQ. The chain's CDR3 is CASSSSTTNEKLFF. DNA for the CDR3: TGCGCCAGCAGCTCTAGTACAACTAATGAAAAACTGTTTTTT.

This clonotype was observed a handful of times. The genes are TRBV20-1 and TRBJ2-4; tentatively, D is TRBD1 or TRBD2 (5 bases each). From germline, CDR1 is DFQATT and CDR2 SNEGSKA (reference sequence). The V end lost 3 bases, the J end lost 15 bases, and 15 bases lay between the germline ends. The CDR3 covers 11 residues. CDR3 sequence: CSARDGAFPYF. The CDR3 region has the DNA TGCAGTGCTAGGGACGGGGCCTTTCCGTACTTC.

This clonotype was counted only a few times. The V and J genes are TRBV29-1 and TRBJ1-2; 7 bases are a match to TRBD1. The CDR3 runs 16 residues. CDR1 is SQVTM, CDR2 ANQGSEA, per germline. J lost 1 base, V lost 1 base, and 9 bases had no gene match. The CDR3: CSVEAKGQESNYGYTF. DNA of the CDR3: TGCAGCGTTGAAGCCAAAGGACAGGAAAGTAACTATGGCTACACCTTC.

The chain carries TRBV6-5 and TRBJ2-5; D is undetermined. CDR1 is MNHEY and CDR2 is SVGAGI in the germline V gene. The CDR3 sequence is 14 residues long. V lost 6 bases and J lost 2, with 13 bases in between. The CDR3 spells CASSFGHTQETQYF. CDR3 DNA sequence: TGTGCCAGCAGCTTCGGGCACACTCAAGAGACCCAGTACTTC.

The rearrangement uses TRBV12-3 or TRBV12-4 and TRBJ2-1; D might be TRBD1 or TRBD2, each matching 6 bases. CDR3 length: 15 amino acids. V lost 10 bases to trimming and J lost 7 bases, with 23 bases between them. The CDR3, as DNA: TGTGCCATTAATAAACCGGGACGGAGGGGGAATGAGCAGTTCTTC. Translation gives CAINKPGRRGNEQFF.

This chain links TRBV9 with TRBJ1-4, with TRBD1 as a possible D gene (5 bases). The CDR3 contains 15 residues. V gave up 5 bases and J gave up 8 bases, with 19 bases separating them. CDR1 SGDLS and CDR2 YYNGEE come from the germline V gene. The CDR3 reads CASSGYRGLEEKLFF. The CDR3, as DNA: TGTGCCAGCAGTGGTTACCGGGGCTTAGAGGAAAAACTGTTTTTT.

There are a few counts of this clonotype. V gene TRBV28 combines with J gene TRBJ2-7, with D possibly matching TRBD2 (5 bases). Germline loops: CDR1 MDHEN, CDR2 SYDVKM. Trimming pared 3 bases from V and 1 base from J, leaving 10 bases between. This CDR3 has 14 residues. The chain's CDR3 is CASSFFGVSYEQYF. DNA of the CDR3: TGTGCCAGCAGTTTCTTCGGGGTATCCTACGAGCAGTACTTC.

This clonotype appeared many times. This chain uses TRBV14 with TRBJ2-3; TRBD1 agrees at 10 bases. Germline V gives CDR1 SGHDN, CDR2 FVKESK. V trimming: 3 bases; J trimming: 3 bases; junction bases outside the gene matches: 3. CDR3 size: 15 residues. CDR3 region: CASSQTGGHTDTQYF. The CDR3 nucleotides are TGTGCCAGCAGCCAGACAGGGGGCCATACAGATACGCAGTATTTT.

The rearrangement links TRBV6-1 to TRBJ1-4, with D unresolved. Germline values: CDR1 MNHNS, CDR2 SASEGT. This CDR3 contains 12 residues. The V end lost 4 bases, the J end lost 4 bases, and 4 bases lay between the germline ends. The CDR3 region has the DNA TGTGCCAGCAGTGGTAGTAATGAAAAACTGTTTTTT. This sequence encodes CASSGSNEKLFF.

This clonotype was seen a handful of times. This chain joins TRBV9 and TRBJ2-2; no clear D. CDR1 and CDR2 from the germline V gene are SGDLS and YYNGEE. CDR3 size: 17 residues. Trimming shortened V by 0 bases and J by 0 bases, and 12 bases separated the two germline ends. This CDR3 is CASSVGFRKSNTGELFF. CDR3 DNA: TGTGCCAGCAGCGTAGGATTCAGGAAGTCGAACACCGGGGAGCTGTTTTTT.

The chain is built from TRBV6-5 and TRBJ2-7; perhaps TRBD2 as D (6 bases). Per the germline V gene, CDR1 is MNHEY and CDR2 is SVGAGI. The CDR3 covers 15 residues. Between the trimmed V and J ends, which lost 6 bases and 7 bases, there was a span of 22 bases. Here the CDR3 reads CASRHPPARDGEQYF. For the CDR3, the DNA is TGTGCCAGCAGGCACCCCCCGGCGCGGGACGGGGAGCAGTACTTC.

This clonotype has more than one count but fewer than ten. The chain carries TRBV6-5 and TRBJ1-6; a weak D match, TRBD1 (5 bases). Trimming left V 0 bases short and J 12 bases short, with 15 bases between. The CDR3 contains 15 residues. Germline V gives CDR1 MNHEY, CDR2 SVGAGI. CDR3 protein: CASSYSIGGFGPLHF. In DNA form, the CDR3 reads TGTGCCAGCAGTTACTCCATCGGGGGATTCGGACCCCTCCACTTT.

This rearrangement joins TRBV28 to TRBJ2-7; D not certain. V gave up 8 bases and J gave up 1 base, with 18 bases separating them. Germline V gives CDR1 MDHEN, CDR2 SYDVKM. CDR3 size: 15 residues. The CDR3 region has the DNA TGTGCCAGCTCCCCCGCTAGGGCCGCGTCCTACGAGCAGTACTTC. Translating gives CASSPARAASYEQYF.

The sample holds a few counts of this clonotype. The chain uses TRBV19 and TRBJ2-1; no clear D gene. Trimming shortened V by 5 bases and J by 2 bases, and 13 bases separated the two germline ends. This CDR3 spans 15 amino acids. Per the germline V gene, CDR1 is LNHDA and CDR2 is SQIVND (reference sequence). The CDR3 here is CASSPPFPPYNEQFF. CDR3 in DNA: TGTGCCAGTAGTCCGCCATTCCCTCCCTACAATGAGCAGTTCTTC. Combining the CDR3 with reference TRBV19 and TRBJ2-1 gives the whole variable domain DGGITQSPKYLFRKEGQNVTLSCEQNLNHDAMYWYRQDPGQGLRLIYYSQIVNDFQKGDIAEGYSVSREKKESFPLTVTSAQKNPTAFYLCASSPPFPPYNEQFFGPGTRLTVL.

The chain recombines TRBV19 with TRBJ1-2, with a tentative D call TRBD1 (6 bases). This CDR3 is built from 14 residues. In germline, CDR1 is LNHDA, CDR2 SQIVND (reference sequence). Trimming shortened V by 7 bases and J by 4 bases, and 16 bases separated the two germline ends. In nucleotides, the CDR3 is TGTGCCAGTACTTCCGGGACATCTCTCTATGGCTACACCTTC. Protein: CASTSGTSLYGYTF.

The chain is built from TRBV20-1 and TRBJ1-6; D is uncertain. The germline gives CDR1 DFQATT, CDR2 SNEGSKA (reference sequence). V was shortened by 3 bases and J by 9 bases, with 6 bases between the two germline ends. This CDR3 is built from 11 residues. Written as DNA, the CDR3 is TGCAGTGCTAGCGGCAGTTCACCCCTCCACTTT. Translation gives CSASGSSPLHF.

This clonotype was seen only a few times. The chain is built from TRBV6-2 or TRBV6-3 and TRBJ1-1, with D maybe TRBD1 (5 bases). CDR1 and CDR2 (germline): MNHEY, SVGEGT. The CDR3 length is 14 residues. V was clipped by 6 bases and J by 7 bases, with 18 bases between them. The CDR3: CASSRDWGVGEAFF. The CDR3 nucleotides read TGTGCCAGCAGCCGGGACTGGGGGGTCGGTGAAGCTTTCTTT.

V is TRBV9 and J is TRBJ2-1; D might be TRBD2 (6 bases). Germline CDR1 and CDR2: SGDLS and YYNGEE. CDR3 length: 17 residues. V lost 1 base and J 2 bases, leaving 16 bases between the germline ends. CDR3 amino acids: CASSVYGQTGAYNEQFF. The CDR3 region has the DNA TGTGCCAGCAGCGTATATGGCCAAACGGGAGCCTACAATGAGCAGTTCTTC.

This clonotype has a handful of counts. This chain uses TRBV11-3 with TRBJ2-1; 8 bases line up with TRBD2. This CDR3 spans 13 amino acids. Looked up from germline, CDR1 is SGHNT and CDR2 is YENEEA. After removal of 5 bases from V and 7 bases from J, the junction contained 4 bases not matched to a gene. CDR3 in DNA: TGTGCCAGCAGCCGGGGGGGCTGGAATGAGCAGTTCTTC. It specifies CASSRGGWNEQFF.

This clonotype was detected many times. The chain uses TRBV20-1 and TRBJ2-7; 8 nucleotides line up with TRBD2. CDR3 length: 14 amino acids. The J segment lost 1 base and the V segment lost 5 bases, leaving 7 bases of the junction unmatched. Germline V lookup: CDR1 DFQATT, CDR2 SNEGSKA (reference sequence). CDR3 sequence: CSAAFGGVSYEQYF. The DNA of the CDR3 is TGCAGTGCTGCCTTCGGGGGGGTATCCTACGAGCAGTACTTC.

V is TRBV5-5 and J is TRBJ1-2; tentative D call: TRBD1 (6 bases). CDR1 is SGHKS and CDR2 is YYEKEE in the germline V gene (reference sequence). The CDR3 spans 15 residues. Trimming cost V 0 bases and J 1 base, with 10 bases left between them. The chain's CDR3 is CASSLAGALNYGYTF. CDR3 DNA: TGTGCCAGCAGCTTGGCAGGGGCCCTTAACTATGGCTACACCTTC.

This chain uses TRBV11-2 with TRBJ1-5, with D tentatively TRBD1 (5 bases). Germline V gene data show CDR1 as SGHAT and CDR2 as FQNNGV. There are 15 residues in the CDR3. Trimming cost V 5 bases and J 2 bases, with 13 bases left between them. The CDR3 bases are TGTGCCAGCAGCCGACAGTCCGCGGGCAATCAGCCCCAGCATTTT. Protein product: CASSRQSAGNQPQHF.

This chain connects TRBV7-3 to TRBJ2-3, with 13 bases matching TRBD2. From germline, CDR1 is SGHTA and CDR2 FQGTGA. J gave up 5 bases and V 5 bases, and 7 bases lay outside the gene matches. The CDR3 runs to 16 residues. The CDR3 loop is CASSPSGTSGIDTQYF. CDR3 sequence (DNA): TGTGCCAGCAGCCCGAGTGGGACTAGCGGGATAGATACGCAGTATTTT.

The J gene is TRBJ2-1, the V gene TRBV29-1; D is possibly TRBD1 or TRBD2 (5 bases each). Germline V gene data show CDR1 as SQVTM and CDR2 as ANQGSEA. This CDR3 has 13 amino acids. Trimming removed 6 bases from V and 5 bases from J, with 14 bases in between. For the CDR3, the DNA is TGCAGCGTGACTACTGACAGACACAATGAGCAGTTCTTC. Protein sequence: CSVTTDRHNEQFF.